Shown below are 5 T cell receptor beta chains from a single sample sequenced in a study of response to subunit inactivated influenza vaccine. TCRdb re-called the RT-PCR reads with MiXCR, one entry per CDR3 protein. The sample holds around 710,000 distinct CDR3 sequences, about 15% seen once. The sequenced sample was PBMCs from blood, obtained 14 days before vaccination. The receptors come from a man aged 50 or older who received an inactivated influenza vaccine.

The chain employs TRBV9 and TRBJ2-7; D is perhaps TRBD1 (6 bases). The V gene's germline CDR1 is SGDLS and CDR2 YYNGEE. This CDR3 comprises 14 residues. V lost 7 bases and J 0 bases, leaving 14 bases between the germline ends. The CDR3 loop is CASSNQGSSYEQYF. The DNA of the CDR3 is TGTGCCAGCTCAAACCAGGGGAGCTCCTACGAGCAGTACTTC.

This clonotype was recorded a few times. V usage is TRBV12-3 or TRBV12-4 and J usage is TRBJ2-7; 13 bases are shared with TRBD2. This CDR3 is 16 amino acids long. V was pared by 7 bases and J by 2 bases, with 8 bases of the junction left unmatched. The CDR3 region is CASTSWGLAGTYEQYF. The CDR3 bases are TGTGCCAGCACCTCCTGGGGACTAGCGGGGACCTACGAGCAGTACTTC.

This chain connects TRBV4-3 to TRBJ2-3, with D possibly being TRBD1 or TRBD2 (6 bases each). Germline V gene lookup returns CDR1 LGHNA and CDR2 YSLEER. The CDR3 sequence is 16 residues long. Trimming stripped 4 bases from V and 2 bases from J, with 16 bases between. CDR3 protein: CASSLKRAGATDTQYF. The CDR3 coding sequence is TGCGCCAGCAGCCTTAAGCGGGCAGGGGCCACAGATACGCAGTATTTT.

V and J are TRBV24-1 and TRBJ2-1; TRBD1 agrees at 9 bases. Trimming removed 4 bases from V and 5 bases from J; junction bases left unmatched: 8. The CDR3 is 16 residues long. Germline V lookup: CDR1 KGHDR, CDR2 SFDVKD. This CDR3 is CATSDPGTGTDNEQFF. As DNA, the CDR3 is TGTGCCACCAGTGACCCCGGGACAGGGACCGACAATGAGCAGTTCTTC.

The V and J genes are TRBV20-1 and TRBJ1-1, with a weak D call TRBD1 (6 bases). Germline-derived CDR1 and CDR2 are DFQATT and SNEGSKA (reference sequence). The CDR3 spans 14 residues. Trimming removed 0 bases from V and 4 bases from J, with 12 bases in between. In nucleotides, the CDR3 is TGCAGTGCTAGAGACAGGGGATGGGTCACTGAAGCTTTCTTT. Protein sequence: CSARDRGWVTEAFF.